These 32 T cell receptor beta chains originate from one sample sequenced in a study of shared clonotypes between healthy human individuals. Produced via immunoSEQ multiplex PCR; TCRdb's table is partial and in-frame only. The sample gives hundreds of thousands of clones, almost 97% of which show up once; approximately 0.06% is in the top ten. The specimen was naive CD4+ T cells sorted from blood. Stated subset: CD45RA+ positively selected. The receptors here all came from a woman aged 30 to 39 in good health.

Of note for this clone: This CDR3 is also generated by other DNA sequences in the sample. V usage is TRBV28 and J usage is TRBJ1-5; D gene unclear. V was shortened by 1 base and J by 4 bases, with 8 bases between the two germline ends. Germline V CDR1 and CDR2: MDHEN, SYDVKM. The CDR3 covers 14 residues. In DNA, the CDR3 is TGTGCCAGCAGTTTATCGGGAGGGAATCAGCCCCAGCATTTT. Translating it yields CASSLSGGNQPQHF. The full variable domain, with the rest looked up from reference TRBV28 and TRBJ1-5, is DVKVTQSSRYLVKRTGEKVFLECVQDMDHENMFWYRQDPGLGLRLIYFSYDVKMKEKGDIPEGYSVSREKKERFSLILESASTNQTSMYLCASSLSGGNQPQHFGDGTRLSIL.

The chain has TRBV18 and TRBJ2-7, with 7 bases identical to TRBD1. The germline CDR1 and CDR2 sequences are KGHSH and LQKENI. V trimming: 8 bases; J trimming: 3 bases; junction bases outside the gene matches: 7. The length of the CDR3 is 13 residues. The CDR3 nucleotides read TGTGCCAGCCGTGACAGGGTTGTCTACGAGCAGTACTTC. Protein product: CASRDRVVYEQYF.

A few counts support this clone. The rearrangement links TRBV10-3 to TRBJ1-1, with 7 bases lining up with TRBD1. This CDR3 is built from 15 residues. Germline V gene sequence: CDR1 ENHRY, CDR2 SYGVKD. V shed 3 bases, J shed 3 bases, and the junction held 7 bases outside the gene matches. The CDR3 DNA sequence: TGTGCCATCAGTGAAGACAGGGTCGGCGACACTGAAGCTTTCTTT. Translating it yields CAISEDRVGDTEAFF.

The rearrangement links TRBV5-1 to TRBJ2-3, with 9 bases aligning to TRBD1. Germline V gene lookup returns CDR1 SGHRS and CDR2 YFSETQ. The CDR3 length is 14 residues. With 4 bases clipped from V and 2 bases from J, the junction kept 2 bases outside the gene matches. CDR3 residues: CASSTGGSTDTQYF. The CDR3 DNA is TGCGCCAGCAGCACAGGGGGCTCCACAGATACGCAGTATTTT. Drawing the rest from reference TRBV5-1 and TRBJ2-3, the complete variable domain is KAGVTQTPRYLIKTRGQQVTLSCSPISGHRSVSWYQQTPGQGLQFLFEYFSETQRNKGNFPGRFSGRQFSNSRSEMNVSTLELGDSALYLCASSTGGSTDTQYFGPGTRLTVL.

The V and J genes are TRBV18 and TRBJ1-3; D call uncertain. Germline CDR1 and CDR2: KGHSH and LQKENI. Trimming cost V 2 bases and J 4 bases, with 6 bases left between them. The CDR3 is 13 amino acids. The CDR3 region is CASSPGAGNTIYF. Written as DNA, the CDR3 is TGTGCCAGCTCACCAGGAGCCGGAAACACCATATATTTT. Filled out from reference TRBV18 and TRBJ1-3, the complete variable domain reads NAGVMQNPRHLVRRRGQEARLRCSPMKGHSHVYWYRQLPEEGLKFMVYLQKENIIDESGMPKERFSAEFPKEGPSILRIQQVVRGDSAAYFCASSPGAGNTIYFGEGSWLTVV.

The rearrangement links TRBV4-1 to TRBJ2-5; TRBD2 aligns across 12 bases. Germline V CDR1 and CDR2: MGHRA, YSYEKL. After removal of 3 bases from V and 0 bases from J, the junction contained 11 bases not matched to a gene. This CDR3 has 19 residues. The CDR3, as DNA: TGCGCCAGCAGCCATTTATTGAGGACTAGCGGGGATAACCAAGAGACCCAGTACTTC. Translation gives CASSHLLRTSGDNQETQYF.

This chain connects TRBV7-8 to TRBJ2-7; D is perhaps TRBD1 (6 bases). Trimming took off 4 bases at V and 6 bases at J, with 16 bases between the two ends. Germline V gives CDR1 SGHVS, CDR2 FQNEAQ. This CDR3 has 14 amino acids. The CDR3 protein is CASSSRLGAGEQYF. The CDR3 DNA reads TGTGCCAGCAGCTCGAGGCTGGGGGCCGGCGAGCAGTACTTC.

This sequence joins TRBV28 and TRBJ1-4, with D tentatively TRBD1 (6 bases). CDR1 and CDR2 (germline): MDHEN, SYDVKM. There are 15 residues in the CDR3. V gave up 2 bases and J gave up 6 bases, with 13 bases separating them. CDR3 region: CASSLGGAADEKLFF. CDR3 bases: TGTGCCAGCAGTTTAGGGGGGGCGGCGGATGAAAAACTGTTTTTT.

This CDR3 reads CASSFGPMGKETQYF. CDR3 coding DNA: TGCGCCAGCAGCTTCGGGCCGATGGGGAAAGAGACCCAGTACTTC. This chain uses TRBV5-1 with TRBJ2-5; D is undetermined. From germline, CDR1 is SGHRS and CDR2 YFSETQ. This CDR3 comprises 15 residues. Between the trimmed V and J ends, which lost 2 bases and 3 bases, there was a span of 14 bases.

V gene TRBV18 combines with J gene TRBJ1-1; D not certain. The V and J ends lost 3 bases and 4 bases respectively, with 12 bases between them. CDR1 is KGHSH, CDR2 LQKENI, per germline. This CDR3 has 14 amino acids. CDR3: CASSPASVRTEAFF. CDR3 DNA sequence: TGTGCCAGCTCACCTGCGTCAGTACGCACTGAAGCTTTCTTT.

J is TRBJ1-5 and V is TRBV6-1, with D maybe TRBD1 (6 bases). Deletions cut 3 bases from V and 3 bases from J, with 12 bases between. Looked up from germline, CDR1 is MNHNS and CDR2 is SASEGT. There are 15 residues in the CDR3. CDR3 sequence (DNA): TGTGCCAGCAGTGAGGTACAGGGTAACAATCAGCCCCAGCATTTT. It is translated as CASSEVQGNNQPQHF.

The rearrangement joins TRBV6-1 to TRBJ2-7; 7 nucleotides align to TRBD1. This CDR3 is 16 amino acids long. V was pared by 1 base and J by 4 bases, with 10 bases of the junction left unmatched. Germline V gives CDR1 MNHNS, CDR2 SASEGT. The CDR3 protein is CASSEVDRTGPYEQYF. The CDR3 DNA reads TGTGCCAGCAGTGAAGTGGATAGGACAGGACCATACGAGCAGTACTTC.

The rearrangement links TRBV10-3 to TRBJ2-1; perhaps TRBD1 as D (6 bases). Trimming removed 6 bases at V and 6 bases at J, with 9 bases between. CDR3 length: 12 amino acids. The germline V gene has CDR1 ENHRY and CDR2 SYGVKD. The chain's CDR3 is CAIRIQGNEQFF. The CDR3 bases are TGTGCCATCAGAATACAGGGCAATGAGCAGTTCTTC.

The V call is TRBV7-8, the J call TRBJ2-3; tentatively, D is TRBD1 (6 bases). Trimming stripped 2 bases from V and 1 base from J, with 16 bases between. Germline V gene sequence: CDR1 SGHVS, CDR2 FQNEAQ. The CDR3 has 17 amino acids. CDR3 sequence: CASSLYPTGRGTDTQYF. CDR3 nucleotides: TGTGCCAGCAGCTTATACCCAACAGGGAGAGGCACAGATACGCAGTATTTT.

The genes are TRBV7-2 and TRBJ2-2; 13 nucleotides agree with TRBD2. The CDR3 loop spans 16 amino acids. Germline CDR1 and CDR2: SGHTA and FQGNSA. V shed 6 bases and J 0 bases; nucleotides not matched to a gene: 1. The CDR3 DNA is TGTGCCAGCAGGGGGACTAGCGGGGCGAACACCGGGGAGCTGTTTTTT. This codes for CASRGTSGANTGELFF.

CDR3 protein: CASSLYPTETQYF. As DNA, the CDR3 is TGTGCCAGCAGCTTGTATCCAACAGAGACCCAGTACTTC. V gene TRBV5-5 combines with J gene TRBJ2-5; no clear D. The germline V and J ends were trimmed by 1 base and 4 bases, with 8 bases remaining between them. CDR3 length: 13 amino acids. Germline values: CDR1 SGHKS, CDR2 YYEKEE (reference sequence).

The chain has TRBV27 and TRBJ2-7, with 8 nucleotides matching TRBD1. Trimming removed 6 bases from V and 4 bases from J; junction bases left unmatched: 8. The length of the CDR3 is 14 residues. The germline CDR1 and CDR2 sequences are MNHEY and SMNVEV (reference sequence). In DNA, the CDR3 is TGTGCCAGCAGAGAGCAGGGGGCGGTTTACGAGCAGTACTTC. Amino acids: CASREQGAVYEQYF.

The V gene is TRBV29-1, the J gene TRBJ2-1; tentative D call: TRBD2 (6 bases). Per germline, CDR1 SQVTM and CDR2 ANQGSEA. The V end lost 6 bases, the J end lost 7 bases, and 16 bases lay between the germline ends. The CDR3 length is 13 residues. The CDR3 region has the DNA TGCAGCGTAGATGCCGGGACTGGGAATGAGCAGTTCTTC. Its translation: CSVDAGTGNEQFF.

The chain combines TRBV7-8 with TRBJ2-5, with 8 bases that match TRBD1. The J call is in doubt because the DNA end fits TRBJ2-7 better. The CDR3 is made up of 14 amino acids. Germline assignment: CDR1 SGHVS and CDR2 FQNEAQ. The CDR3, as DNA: TGTGCCAGCAGCACAGGACAGGGCGCCTACGAGCAGTACTTC. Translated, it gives CASSTGQGAYEQYF.

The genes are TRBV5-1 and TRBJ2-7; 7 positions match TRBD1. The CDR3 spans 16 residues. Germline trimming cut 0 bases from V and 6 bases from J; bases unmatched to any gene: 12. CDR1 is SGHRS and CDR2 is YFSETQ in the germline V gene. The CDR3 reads CASSLGGTVVRREQYF. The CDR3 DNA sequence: TGCGCCAGCAGCTTGGGTGGGACAGTAGTTCGGCGCGAGCAGTACTTC.

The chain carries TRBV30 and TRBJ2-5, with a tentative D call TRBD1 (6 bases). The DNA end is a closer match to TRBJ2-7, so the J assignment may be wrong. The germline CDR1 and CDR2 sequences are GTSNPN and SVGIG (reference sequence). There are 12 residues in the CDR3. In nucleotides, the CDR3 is TGTGCCTGGAGTGCGACAGGCTACGAGCAGTACTTC. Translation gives CAWSATGYEQYF.

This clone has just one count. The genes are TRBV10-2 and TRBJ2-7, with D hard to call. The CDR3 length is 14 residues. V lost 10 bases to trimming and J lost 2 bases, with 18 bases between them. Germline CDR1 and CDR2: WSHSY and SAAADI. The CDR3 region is CATGLPGETYEQYF. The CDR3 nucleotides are TGCGCCACCGGTCTTCCGGGCGAGACCTACGAGCAGTACTTC.

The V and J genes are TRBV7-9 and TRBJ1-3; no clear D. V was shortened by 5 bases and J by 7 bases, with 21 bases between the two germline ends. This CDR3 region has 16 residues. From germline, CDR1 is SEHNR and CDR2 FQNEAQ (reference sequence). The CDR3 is CASSLFGEIPTNTIYF. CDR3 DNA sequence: TGTGCCAGCAGCCTCTTCGGGGAAATCCCCACCAACACCATATATTTT. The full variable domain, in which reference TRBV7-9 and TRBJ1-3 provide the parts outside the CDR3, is DTGVSQNPRHKITKRGQNVTFRCDPISEHNRLYWYRQTLGQGPEFLTYFQNEAQLEKSRLLSDRFSAERPKGSFSTLEIQRTEQGDSAMYLCASSLFGEIPTNTIYFGEGSWLTVV.

The CDR3 coding sequence is TGCAGCGTTGAAGATCGTGGAGCGAGCTCCTACGAGCAGTACTTC. It translates to CSVEDRGASSYEQYF. The chain carries TRBV29-1 and TRBJ2-7, with unresolved D. V was clipped by 0 bases and J by 0 bases, with 12 bases between them. CDR3 length: 15 amino acids. Germline CDR1 is SQVTM and CDR2 is ANQGSEA.

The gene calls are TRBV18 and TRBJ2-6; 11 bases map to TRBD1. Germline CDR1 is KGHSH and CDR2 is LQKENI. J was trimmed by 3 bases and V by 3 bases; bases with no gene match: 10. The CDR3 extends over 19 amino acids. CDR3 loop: CASSPRTGGHLGGANVLTF. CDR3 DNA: TGTGCCAGCTCACCCCGGACAGGGGGCCACCTCGGTGGGGCCAACGTCCTGACTTTC.

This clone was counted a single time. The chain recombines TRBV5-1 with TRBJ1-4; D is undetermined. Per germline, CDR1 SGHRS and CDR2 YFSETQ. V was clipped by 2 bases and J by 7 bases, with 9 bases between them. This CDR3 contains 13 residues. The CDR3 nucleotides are TGCGCCAGCAGCTTCGAGGGAAGTGAAAAACTGTTTTTT. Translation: CASSFEGSEKLFF. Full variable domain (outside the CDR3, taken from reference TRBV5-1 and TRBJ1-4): KAGVTQTPRYLIKTRGQQVTLSCSPISGHRSVSWYQQTPGQGLQFLFEYFSETQRNKGNFPGRFSGRQFSNSRSEMNVSTLELGDSALYLCASSFEGSEKLFFGSGTQLSVL.

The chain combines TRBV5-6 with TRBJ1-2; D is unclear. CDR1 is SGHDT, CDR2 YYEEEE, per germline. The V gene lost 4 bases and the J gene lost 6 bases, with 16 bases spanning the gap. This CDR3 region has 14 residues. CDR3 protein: CASSSDWARNGYTF. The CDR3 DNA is TGTGCCAGCAGCAGTGACTGGGCGAGGAATGGCTACACCTTC.

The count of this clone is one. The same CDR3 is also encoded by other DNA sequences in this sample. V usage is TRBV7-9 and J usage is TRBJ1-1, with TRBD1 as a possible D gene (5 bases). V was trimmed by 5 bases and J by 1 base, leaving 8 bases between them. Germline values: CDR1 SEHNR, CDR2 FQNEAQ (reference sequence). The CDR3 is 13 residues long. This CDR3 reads CASSRQGNTEAFF. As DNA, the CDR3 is TGTGCCAGCAGCCGCCAGGGGAACACTGAAGCTTTCTTT. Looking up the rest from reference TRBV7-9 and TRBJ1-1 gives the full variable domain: DTGVSQNPRHKITKRGQNVTFRCDPISEHNRLYWYRQTLGQGPEFLTYFQNEAQLEKSRLLSDRFSAERPKGSFSTLEIQRTEQGDSAMYLCASSRQGNTEAFFGQGTRLTVV.

The chain's CDR3 is CASSKPRQGYTEAFF. CDR3 bases: TGTGCCAGCAGCAAACCCCGGCAGGGATACACTGAAGCTTTCTTT. The chain recombines TRBV21-1 with TRBJ1-1; the table's D call, TRBD1, was not checked against the DNA. TRBV21-1 constitutes a pseudogene. CDR3 length equals 15 residues.

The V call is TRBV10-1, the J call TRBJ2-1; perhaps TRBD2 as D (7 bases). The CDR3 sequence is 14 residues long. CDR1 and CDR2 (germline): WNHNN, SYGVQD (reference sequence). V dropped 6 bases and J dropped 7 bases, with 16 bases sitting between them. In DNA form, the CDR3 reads TGCGCCAGCAGCACGTCAGGGGAGGGGAATGAGCAGTTCTTC. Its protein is CASSTSGEGNEQFF.

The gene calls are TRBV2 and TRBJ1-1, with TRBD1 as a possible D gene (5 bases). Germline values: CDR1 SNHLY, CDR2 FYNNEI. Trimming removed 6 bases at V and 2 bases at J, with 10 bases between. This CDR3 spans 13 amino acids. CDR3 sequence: CASRNTGNTEAFF. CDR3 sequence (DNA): TGTGCCAGCAGGAACACAGGAAACACTGAAGCTTTCTTT.

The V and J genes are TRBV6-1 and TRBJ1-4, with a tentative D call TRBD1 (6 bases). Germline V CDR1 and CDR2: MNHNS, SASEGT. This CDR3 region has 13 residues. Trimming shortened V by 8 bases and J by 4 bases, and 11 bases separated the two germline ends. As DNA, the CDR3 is TGTGCCAGCGTCCTGGACAGTAATGAAAAACTGTTTTTT. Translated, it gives CASVLDSNEKLFF.